This TCR beta chain is drawn from a study of blood T cell repertoires in COVID-19. On the study more broadly: PBMCs, B-cell-depleted T cells, or T cells were the source of the cDNA or gDNA that made up the material.

Profiled with immunoSEQ multiplex PCR; TCRdb holds only in-frame clones, not every one. The sample lists roughly 250,000 clones; around 87% were seen once. Worth noting for this clone: Other DNA sequences from this sample encode an identical CDR3 as well.

Material: peripheral blood. This TCR was recovered from a woman aged 45-65 years with acute or convalescent COVID-19.

The CDR3 sequence: CASSLRGNQPQHF. The DNA for the CDR3 is TGTGCCAGCAGCCTTAGGGGTAATCAGCCCCAGCATTTT. The V gene is TRBV7-2, the J gene TRBJ1-5, with a tentative D call TRBD1 (5 bases). V gave up 5 bases and J gave up 4 bases, with 9 bases separating them. The V gene's germline CDR1 is SGHTA and CDR2 FQGNSA. CDR3 length: 13 residues.